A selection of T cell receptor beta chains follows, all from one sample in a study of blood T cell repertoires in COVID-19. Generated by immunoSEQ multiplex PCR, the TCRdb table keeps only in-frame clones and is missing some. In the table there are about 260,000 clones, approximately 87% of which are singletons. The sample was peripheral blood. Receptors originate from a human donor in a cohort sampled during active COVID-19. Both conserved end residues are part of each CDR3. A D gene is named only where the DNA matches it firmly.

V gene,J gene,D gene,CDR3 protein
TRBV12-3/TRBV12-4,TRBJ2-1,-,CASSVGRNEQFF
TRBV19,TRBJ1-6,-,CATRGPPLHF
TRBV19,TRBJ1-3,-,CASSLTGGNTIYF
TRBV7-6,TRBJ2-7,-,CASSLAQGGRTEQYF
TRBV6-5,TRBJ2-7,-,CASSYSSGVTTEQYF
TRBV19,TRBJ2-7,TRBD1,CASSIRGDRAYEQYF
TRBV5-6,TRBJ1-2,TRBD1,CASSTGTANGYTF
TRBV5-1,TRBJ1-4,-,CASSRLGGAGEKLFF
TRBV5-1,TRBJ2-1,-,CASSSVELANPPAEQFF
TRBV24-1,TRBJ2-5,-,CATPKGSETQYF
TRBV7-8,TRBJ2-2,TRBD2,CASSLTSAAGELFF
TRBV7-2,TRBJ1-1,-,CASSKGVNTEAFF
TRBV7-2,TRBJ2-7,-,CASSLWGESSYEQYF
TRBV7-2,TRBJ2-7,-,CASSLALAELYEQYF
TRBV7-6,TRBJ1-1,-,CASSLRGEAFF
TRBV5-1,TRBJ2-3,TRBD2,CASSPRPGREIGTDTQYF
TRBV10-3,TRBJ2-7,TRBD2,CAISASQLAGGSYEQYF
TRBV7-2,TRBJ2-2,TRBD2,CASSLTSGGARVTGELFF
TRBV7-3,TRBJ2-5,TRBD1,CASSNGQGFETQYF
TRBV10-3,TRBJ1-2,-,CAVEGVTDYGYTF
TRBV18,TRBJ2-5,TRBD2,CASSPRRGGGNQETQYF
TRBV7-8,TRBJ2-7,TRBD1,CASSPRQGSYEQYF
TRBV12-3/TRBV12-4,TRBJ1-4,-,CASSLAAGEKLFF
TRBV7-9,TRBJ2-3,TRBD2,CASSRTSGGSTDTQYF
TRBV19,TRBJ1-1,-,CASIIVGAVNTEAFF
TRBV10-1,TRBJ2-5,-,CASSESARVGETQYF